This is a list of T cell receptor beta chains from one sample in a study of cytomegalovirus exposure and HLA in healthy donors. Produced via immunoSEQ multiplex PCR; TCRdb's table is partial and in-frame only. The sample yields about 200,000 clones, about 85% seen once. The material sequenced was PBMCs. These receptors were taken from a boy aged 2 to 10 in good health and CMV-seronegative. The conserved cysteine and the conserved F or W are not part of the CDR3 here. The order of the fields is CDR3 protein, J gene, clone size, CDR3 length, V gene. Clone size, where shown, is once, few, many, or a class for clones that have expanded.

ASSYRGATGELF TRBJ2-2 - 12 TRBV6-5
ATRAGQGAATDTQY TRBJ2-3 - 14 TRBV15
ASSASRIAGGYEQY TRBJ2-7 once 14 TRBV27
ASSESVHLQHWYQETQY TRBJ2-5 - 17 TRBV10-1
ASSMGRVINQPQH TRBJ1-5 - 13 TRBV2
ASSRQGGTEAF TRBJ1-1 - 11 TRBV19
ASSRVLDRATGELF TRBJ2-2 - 14 TRBV2
ASSSHVTAGPTGELF TRBJ2-2 - 15 TRBV7-2
ASSPDLQFGNTIY TRBJ1-3 - 13 TRBV18
ASSEERDQPQH TRBJ1-5 few 11 TRBV2
ASSPPGLAAPSEQY TRBJ2-7 - 14 TRBV11-2
ASSVVTGATYGYT TRBJ1-2 - 13 TRBV9
ASTLNRGYTEAF TRBJ1-1 - 12 TRBV28